The rows below give T cell receptor beta chains drawn from one sample of a study of cytomegalovirus exposure and HLA in healthy donors. Produced via immunoSEQ multiplex PCR; TCRdb's table is partial and in-frame only. The data hold around 250,000 clones, with nearly 90% observed a single time. Sequenced input: PBMCs. Receptors originate from a woman in her late teens or twenties in good health and CMV-seronegative. Each CDR3 is given with its conserved first and last residue. Fields, in order: clone size, D gene, V gene, J gene, CDR3 protein, CDR3 DNA. A D gene is named only where the DNA matches it firmly. Clone size, where shown, is once, few, many, or a class for clones that have expanded.

size: NA; D: NA; V: TRBV5-6; J: TRBJ1-1; CDR3: CASSLYLSRVNTEAFF; DNA: TGTGCCAGCAGCTTGTATCTGAGCAGGGTGAACACTGAAGCTTTCTTT
size: NA; D: NA; V: TRBV4-1; J: TRBJ1-1; CDR3: CASSPIDRPNEAFF; DNA: TGCGCCAGCAGCCCGATCGACAGGCCGAATGAAGCTTTCTTT
size: NA; D: TRBD1; V: TRBV6-5; J: TRBJ2-3; CDR3: CASGDRGRADTQYF; DNA: TGTGCCAGCGGGGACAGGGGGCGGGCAGATACGCAGTATTTT
size: NA; D: TRBD2; V: TRBV9; J: TRBJ2-3; CDR3: CASAGTLAGSFTDTQYF; DNA: TGTGCCAGCGCAGGGACCTTAGCGGGGAGCTTCACAGATACGCAGTATTTT
size: NA; D: NA; V: TRBV6-6; J: TRBJ2-2; CDR3: CASNTGTNTGELFF; DNA: TGTGCCAGCAATACAGGGACCAACACCGGGGAGCTGTTTTTT
size: NA; D: TRBD1; V: TRBV2; J: TRBJ1-2; CDR3: CAIDGTGTFNYGYTF; DNA: TGTGCCATCGATGGGACAGGCACTTTTAACTATGGCTACACCTTC
size: NA; D: NA; V: TRBV13; J: TRBJ1-5; CDR3: CASSLRGSGVNQPQHF; DNA: TGTGCCAGCAGCTTACGGGGGAGTGGGGTCAATCAGCCCCAGCATTTT
size: NA; D: TRBD1; V: TRBV6-6; J: TRBJ1-5; CDR3: CASSLAGTGDQPQHF; DNA: TGTGCCAGCAGTCTCGCCGGGACAGGGGATCAGCCCCAGCATTTT
size: NA; D: TRBD1; V: TRBV10-3; J: TRBJ2-2; CDR3: CAISGQGANGELFF; DNA: TGTGCCATCAGTGGCCAGGGGGCGAACGGGGAGCTGTTTTTT
size: NA; D: TRBD1; V: TRBV19; J: TRBJ1-2; CDR3: CASRTGERDYGYTF; DNA: TGTGCCAGTAGAACAGGGGAGAGGGACTATGGCTACACCTTC
size: NA; D: NA; V: TRBV5-1; J: TRBJ1-6; CDR3: CASSPNGGSESPLHF; DNA: TGCGCCAGCAGCCCCAACGGGGGGTCGGAATCACCCCTCCACTTT
size: NA; D: TRBD1; V: TRBV5-1; J: TRBJ2-3; CDR3: CASSPGTGGTDTQYF; DNA: TGCGCCAGCAGCCCTGGGACAGGGGGTACAGATACGCAGTATTTT
size: NA; D: NA; V: TRBV5-5; J: TRBJ2-4; CDR3: CASGVISKNIQYF; DNA: TGTGCCAGCGGAGTGATATCCAAAAACATTCAGTACTTC
size: NA; D: TRBD2; V: TRBV29-1; J: TRBJ2-5; CDR3: CSVDPSGAMGTQYF; DNA: TGCAGCGTTGACCCTAGCGGGGCCATGGGGACCCAGTACTTC
size: NA; D: NA; V: TRBV5-6; J: TRBJ2-5; CDR3: CASSHRETQYF; DNA: TGTGCCAGCAGCCACAGAGAGACCCAGTACTTC
size: few; D: NA; V: TRBV6-5; J: TRBJ1-6; CDR3: CASRTGQTNSPLHF; DNA: TGTGCCAGCAGAACAGGACAGACTAATTCACCCCTCCACTTT
size: NA; D: TRBD2; V: TRBV7-2; J: TRBJ2-1; CDR3: CASSSTSPHEQFF; DNA: TGTGCCAGCAGCTCGACTAGCCCCCATGAGCAGTTCTTC
size: NA; D: TRBD1; V: TRBV5-1; J: TRBJ2-7; CDR3: CASSTQDRGEQYF; DNA: TGCGCCAGCAGCACGCAAGACAGGGGCGAGCAGTACTTC
size: NA; D: NA; V: TRBV5-1; J: TRBJ2-3; CDR3: CASSYQGGVDTQYF; DNA: TGCGCCAGCAGCTATCAGGGGGGTGTGGATACGCAGTATTTT
size: NA; D: TRBD1; V: TRBV9; J: TRBJ2-1; CDR3: CASSVPDRGPRNEQFF; DNA: TGTGCCAGCAGCGTACCTGACAGGGGGCCTCGCAATGAGCAGTTCTTC
size: NA; D: TRBD2; V: TRBV10-2; J: TRBJ2-3; CDR3: CATEKRGRGFDTQYF; DNA: TGCGCCACCGAGAAGCGGGGGAGGGGATTTGATACGCAGTATTTT
size: once; D: TRBD1; V: TRBV6-1; J: TRBJ1-1; CDR3: CASSSETGGKAFF; DNA: TGTGCCAGCAGCTCCGAGACAGGGGGTAAAGCTTTCTTT
size: NA; D: TRBD2; V: TRBV7-2; J: TRBJ2-1; CDR3: CASSLSGGVYNEQFF; DNA: TGTGCCAGCAGCTTAAGCGGGGGGGTCTACAATGAGCAGTTCTTC
size: NA; D: NA; V: TRBV18; J: TRBJ1-6; CDR3: CASSVQEGSYNSPLHF; DNA: TGTGCCAGCTCAGTACAGGAGGGCTCCTATAATTCACCCCTCCACTTT
size: NA; D: NA; V: TRBV7-2; J: TRBJ2-1; CDR3: CASSLDGGGNEQFF; DNA: TGTGCCAGCAGCTTAGACGGGGGTGGCAATGAGCAGTTCTTC
size: NA; D: TRBD1; V: TRBV11-2; J: TRBJ2-5; CDR3: CASSLDYRGPRETQYF; DNA: TGTGCCAGCAGCTTAGATTACAGGGGGCCGCGGGAGACCCAGTACTTC
size: NA; D: NA; V: TRBV6-5; J: TRBJ1-1; CDR3: CASSYGSAGNTEAFF; DNA: TGTGCCAGCAGTTACGGCTCTGCTGGGAACACTGAAGCTTTCTTT
size: NA; D: TRBD1; V: TRBV28; J: TRBJ2-1; CDR3: CASSIPRDSYNEQFF; DNA: TGTGCCAGCAGTATTCCCCGGGACAGTTACAATGAGCAGTTCTTC
size: NA; D: TRBD2; V: TRBV5-1; J: TRBJ2-5; CDR3: CASSHALAGAQYF; DNA: TGCGCCAGCAGCCACGCCCTAGCGGGGGCCCAGTACTTC
size: NA; D: NA; V: TRBV7-9; J: TRBJ1-6; CDR3: CASSLEQEGNSPLHF; DNA: TGTGCCAGCAGCTTAGAACAGGAGGGAAATTCACCCCTCCACTTT
size: NA; D: NA; V: TRBV7-2; J: TRBJ2-5; CDR3: CASSFLSGQETQYF; DNA: TGTGCCAGCAGCTTTCTCTCCGGGCAAGAGACCCAGTACTTC
size: NA; D: NA; V: TRBV11-2; J: TRBJ2-7; CDR3: CASSLGAGSAYEQYF; DNA: TGTGCCAGCAGCTTAGGGGCGGGGTCAGCGTACGAGCAGTACTTC
size: NA; D: NA; V: TRBV18; J: TRBJ1-5; CDR3: CASSPPGLVNQPQHF; DNA: TGTGCCAGCTCACCCCCCGGGTTAGTCAATCAGCCCCAGCATTTT
size: NA; D: NA; V: TRBV10-1; J: TRBJ2-7; CDR3: CASSDPESNYEQYF; DNA: TGCGCCAGCAGTGATCCAGAATCCAACTACGAGCAGTACTTC
size: NA; D: TRBD1; V: TRBV2; J: TRBJ1-2; CDR3: CASSAGQGADYGYTF; DNA: TGTGCCAGCAGTGCCGGACAGGGGGCCGACTATGGCTACACCTTC
size: NA; D: NA; V: TRBV15; J: TRBJ1-1; CDR3: CATSSHDRTLNTEAFF; DNA: TGTGCCACCAGCAGCCATGACAGGACCCTGAACACTGAAGCTTTCTTT
size: NA; D: TRBD1; V: TRBV5-1; J: TRBJ1-1; CDR3: CASKSTGDTEAFF; DNA: TGCGCCAGCAAGAGTACAGGGGACACTGAAGCTTTCTTT
size: NA; D: NA; V: TRBV19; J: TRBJ2-1; CDR3: CASSIDAANEQFF; DNA: TGTGCCAGTAGTATAGACGCGGCCAATGAGCAGTTCTTC
size: NA; D: TRBD1; V: TRBV27; J: TRBJ2-7; CDR3: CASSFGTGTYEQYF; DNA: TGTGCCAGCAGCTTCGGGACAGGGACCTACGAGCAGTACTTC
size: NA; D: TRBD2; V: TRBV4-1; J: TRBJ2-1; CDR3: CASSQESGGGNNEQFF; DNA: TGCGCCAGCAGCCAAGAGAGCGGGGGGGGAAACAATGAGCAGTTCTTC
size: NA; D: NA; V: TRBV4-3; J: TRBJ2-2; CDR3: CASSQEPLRGQDTGELFF; DNA: TGCGCCAGCAGCCAAGAACCCCTGCGGGGGCAGGACACCGGGGAGCTGTTTTTT
size: NA; D: TRBD2; V: TRBV2; J: TRBJ2-2; CDR3: CASMGGRDTGELFF; DNA: TGTGCCAGCATGGGGGGGAGAGACACCGGGGAGCTGTTTTTT
size: NA; D: NA; V: TRBV10-1; J: TRBJ2-2; CDR3: CASSKWQAMNTGELFF; DNA: TGCGCCAGCAGCAAGTGGCAGGCAATGAACACCGGGGAGCTGTTTTTT
size: NA; D: TRBD2; V: TRBV10-3; J: TRBJ2-5; CDR3: CAIASGGAVETQYF; DNA: TGTGCCATCGCTAGCGGGGGGGCGGTGGAGACCCAGTACTTC